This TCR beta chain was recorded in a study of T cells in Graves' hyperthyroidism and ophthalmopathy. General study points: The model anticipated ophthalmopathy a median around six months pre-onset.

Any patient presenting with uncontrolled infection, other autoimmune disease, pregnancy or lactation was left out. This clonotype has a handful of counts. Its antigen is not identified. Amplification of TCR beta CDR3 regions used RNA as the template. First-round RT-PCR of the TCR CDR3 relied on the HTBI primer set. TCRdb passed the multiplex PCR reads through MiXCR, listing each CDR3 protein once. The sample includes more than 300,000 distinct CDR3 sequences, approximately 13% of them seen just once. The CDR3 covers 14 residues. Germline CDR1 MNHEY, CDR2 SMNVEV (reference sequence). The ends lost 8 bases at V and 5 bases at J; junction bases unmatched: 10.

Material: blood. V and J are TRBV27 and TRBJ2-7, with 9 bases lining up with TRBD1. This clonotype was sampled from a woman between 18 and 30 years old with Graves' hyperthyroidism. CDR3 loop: CASAAQGAFDEQYF. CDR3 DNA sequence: TGTGCCAGCGCGGCACAGGGGGCTTTCGACGAGCAGTACTTC.